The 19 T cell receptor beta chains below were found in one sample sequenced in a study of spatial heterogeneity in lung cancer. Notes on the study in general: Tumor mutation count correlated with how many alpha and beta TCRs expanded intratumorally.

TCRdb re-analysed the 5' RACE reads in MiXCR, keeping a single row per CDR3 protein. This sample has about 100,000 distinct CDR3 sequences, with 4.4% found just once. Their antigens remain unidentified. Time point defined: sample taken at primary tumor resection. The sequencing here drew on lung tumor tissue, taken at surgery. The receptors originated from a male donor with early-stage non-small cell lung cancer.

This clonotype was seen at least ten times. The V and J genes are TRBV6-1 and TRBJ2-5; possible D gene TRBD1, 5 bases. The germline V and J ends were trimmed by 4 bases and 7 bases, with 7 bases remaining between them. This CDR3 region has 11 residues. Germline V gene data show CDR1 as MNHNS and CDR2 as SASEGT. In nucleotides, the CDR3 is TGTGCCAGCAGTGGAAGGGGGACCCAGTACTTC. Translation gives CASSGRGTQYF.

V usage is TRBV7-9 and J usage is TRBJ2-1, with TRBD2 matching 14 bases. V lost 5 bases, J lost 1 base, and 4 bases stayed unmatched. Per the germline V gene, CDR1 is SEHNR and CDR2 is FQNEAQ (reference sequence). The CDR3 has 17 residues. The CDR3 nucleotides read TGTGCCAGCAGCCCCAGACTAGCGGGAGGGTCCTACAATGAGCAGTTCTTC. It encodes CASSPRLAGGSYNEQFF.

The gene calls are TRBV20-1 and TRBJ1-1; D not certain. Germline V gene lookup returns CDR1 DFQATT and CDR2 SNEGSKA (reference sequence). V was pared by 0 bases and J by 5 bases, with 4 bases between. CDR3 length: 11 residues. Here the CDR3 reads CSARDETEAFF. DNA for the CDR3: TGCAGTGCTAGAGATGAGACTGAAGCTTTCTTT.

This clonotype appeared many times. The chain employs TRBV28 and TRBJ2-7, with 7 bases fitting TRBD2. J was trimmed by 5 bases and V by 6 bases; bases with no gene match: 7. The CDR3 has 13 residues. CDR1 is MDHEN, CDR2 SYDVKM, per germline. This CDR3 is CASSPAGLNEQYF. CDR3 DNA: TGTGCCAGCAGCCCAGCGGGATTAAACGAGCAGTACTTC.

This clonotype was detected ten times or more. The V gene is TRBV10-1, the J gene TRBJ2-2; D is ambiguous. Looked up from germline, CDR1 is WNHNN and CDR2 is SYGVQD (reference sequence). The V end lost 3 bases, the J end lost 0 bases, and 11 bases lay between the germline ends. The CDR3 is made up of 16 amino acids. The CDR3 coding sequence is TGCGCCAGCAGTGAAATCCCGTTCGCGAACACCGGGGAGCTGTTTTTT. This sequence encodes CASSEIPFANTGELFF.

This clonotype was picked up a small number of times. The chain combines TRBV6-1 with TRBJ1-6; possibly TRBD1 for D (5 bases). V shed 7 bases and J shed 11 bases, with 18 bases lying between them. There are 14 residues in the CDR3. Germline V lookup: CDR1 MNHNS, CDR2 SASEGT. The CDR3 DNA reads TGTGCCAGCATGAGGGGAGGGACCGCGGCACCCCTCCACTTT. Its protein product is CASMRGGTAAPLHF.

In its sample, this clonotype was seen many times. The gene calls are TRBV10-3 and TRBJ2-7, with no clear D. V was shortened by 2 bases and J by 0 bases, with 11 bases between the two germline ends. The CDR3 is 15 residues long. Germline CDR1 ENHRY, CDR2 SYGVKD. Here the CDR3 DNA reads TGTGCCATCAGTGAGGGGATGCGAGCCTCCTACGAGCAGTACTTC. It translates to CAISEGMRASYEQYF.

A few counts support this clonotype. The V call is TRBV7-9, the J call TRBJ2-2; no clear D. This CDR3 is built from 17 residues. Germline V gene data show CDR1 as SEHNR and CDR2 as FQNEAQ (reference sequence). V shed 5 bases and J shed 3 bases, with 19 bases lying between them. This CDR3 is CASSTRVAGRHTGELFF. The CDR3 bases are TGTGCCAGCAGCACCCGAGTCGCCGGGCGCCACACCGGGGAGCTGTTTTTT.

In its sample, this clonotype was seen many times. This CDR3 reads CASSSEDRVTGELFF. The CDR3 DNA reads TGTGCCAGCAGCTCGGAGGACAGGGTTACCGGGGAGCTGTTTTTT. The chain uses TRBV5-4 and TRBJ2-2; TRBD1 agrees at 8 bases. V was clipped by 3 bases and J by 5 bases; unmatched bases: 6. Germline-derived CDR1 and CDR2 are SGHNT and YYREEE (reference sequence). This CDR3 region has 15 residues.

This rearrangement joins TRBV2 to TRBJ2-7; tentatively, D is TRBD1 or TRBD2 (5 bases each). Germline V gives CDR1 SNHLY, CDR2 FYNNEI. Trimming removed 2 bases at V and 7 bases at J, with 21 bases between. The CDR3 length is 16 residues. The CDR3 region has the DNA TGTGCCAGCAGTGAAAGAGTAAGGACGGGACGTAGGGAGCAGTACTTC. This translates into CASSERVRTGRREQYF. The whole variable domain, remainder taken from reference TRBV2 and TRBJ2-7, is EPEVTQTPSHQVTQMGQEVILRCVPISNHLYFYWYRQILGQKVEFLVSFYNNEISEKSEIFDDQFSVERPDGSNFTLKIRSTKLEDSAMYFCASSERVRTGRREQYFGPGTRLTVT.

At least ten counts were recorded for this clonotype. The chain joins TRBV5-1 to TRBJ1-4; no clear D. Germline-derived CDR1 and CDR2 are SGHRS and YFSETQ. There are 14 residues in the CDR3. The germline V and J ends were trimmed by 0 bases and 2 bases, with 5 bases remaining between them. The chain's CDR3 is CASSLDSTNEKLFF. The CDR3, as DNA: TGCGCCAGCAGCTTGGACTCTACTAATGAAAAACTGTTTTTT. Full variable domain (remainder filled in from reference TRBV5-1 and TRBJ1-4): KAGVTQTPRYLIKTRGQQVTLSCSPISGHRSVSWYQQTPGQGLQFLFEYFSETQRNKGNFPGRFSGRQFSNSRSEMNVSTLELGDSALYLCASSLDSTNEKLFFGSGTQLSVL.

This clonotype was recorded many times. Here the CDR3 reads CASSSSPTDTQYF. The CDR3 coding sequence is TGTGCCAGCAGTTCGTCCCCCACCGATACGCAGTATTTT. The V gene is TRBV27, the J gene TRBJ2-3; D not certain. Trimming removed 4 bases at V and 6 bases at J, with 11 bases between. Germline V gene data show CDR1 as MNHEY and CDR2 as SMNVEV (reference sequence). The CDR3 is 13 amino acids.

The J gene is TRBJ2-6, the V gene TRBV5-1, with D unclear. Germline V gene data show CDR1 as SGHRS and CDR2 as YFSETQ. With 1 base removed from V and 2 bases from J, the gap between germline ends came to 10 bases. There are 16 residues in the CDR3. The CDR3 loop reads CASSLSFRTGANVLTF. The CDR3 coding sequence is TGCGCCAGCAGCTTGAGTTTCAGAACTGGGGCCAACGTCCTGACTTTC.

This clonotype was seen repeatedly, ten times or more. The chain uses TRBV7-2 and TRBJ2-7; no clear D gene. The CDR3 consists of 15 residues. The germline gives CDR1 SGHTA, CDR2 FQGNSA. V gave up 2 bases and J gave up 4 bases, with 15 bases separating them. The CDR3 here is CASSLLAGVAYEQYF. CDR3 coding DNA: TGTGCCAGCAGCTTATTAGCTGGGGTTGCTTACGAGCAGTACTTC.

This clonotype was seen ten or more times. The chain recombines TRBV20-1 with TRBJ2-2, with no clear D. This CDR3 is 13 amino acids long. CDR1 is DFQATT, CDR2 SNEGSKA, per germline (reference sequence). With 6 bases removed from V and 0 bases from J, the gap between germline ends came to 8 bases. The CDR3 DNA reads TGCAGTGCCTTATTCGCGAACACCGGGGAGCTGTTTTTT. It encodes CSALFANTGELFF.

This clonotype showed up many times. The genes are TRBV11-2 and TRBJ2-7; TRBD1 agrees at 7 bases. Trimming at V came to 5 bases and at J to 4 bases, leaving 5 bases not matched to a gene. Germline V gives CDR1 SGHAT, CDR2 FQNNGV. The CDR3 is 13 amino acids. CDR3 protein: CASSRQGLYEQYF. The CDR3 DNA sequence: TGTGCCAGCAGCCGACAGGGCCTTTACGAGCAGTACTTC.

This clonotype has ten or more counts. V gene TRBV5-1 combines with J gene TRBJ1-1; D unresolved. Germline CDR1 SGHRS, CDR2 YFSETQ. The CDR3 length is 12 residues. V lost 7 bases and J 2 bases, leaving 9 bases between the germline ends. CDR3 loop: CASYNLNTEAFF. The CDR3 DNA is TGCGCCAGCTACAACCTAAACACTGAAGCTTTCTTT.

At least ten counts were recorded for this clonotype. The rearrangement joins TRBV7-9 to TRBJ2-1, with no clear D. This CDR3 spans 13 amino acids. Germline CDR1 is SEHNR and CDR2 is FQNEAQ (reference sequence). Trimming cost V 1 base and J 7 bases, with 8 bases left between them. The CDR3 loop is CASSLGPGNEQFF. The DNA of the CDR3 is TGTGCCAGCAGCTTAGGTCCCGGGAATGAGCAGTTCTTC. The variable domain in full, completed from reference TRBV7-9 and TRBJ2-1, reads DTGVSQNPRHKITKRGQNVTFRCDPISEHNRLYWYRQTLGQGPEFLTYFQNEAQLEKSRLLSDRFSAERPKGSFSTLEIQRTEQGDSAMYLCASSLGPGNEQFFGPGTRLTVL.

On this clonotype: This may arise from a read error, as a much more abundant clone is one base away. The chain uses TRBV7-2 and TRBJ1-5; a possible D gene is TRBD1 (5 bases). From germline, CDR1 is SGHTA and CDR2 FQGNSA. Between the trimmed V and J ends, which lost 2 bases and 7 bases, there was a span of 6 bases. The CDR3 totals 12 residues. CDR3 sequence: CASSLRGQPQHF. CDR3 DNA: TGTGCCAGCAGCTTACGGGGCCAGCCCCAGCATTTT.